This is a list of T cell receptor beta chains from one sample in a study of CD8 T cells in Susac syndrome. MiXCR was run by TCRdb on the immunoSEQ multiplex PCR reads, yielding one entry per CDR3 protein. The sample contains some 200,000 distinct CDR3 sequences, more than 85% of which appear only once. Sequencing used CD8+ T cells from PBMCs. These receptors all come from a human donor with multiple sclerosis. The CDR3 runs from the conserved cysteine through the conserved F or W. A D gene is named only where the DNA matches it firmly. Size is stated for part of the rows, as once, few or many counts, or as a class when the clone is expanded.

v_gene	len	abundance	j_gene	d_gene	CDR3nt	CDR3aa
TRBV29-1	14	NA	TRBJ1-1	NA	TGCAGCGTTCCCCTCACAGGGAGGAACACTGAAGCTTTCTTT	CSVPLTGRNTEAFF
TRBV24-1	11	once	TRBJ2-3	TRBD1	TGTGCCACCAGGGACAGGGGGCTGCTGTATTTT	CATRDRGLLYF
TRBV19	14	NA	TRBJ1-1	NA	TGTGCCAGTAACCCCACACCGGGCAGCCCTGAAGCTTTCTTT	CASNPTPGSPEAFF
TRBV19	14	few	TRBJ1-1	TRBD1	TGTGCCAGTAGTACCTACAGGGGAAACACTGAAGCTTTCTTT	CASSTYRGNTEAFF
TRBV6-2/TRBV6-3	16	NA	TRBJ2-1	TRBD2	TGTGCCAGCAGTTCCCCTCTAGCGGACTCCTACAATGAGCAGTTCTTC	CASSSPLADSYNEQFF
TRBV19	14	NA	TRBJ1-2	NA	TGTGCCAGTAGTCCAGGGTGGTCTAACTATGGCTACACCTTC	CASSPGWSNYGYTF
TRBV10-3	14	NA	TRBJ2-7	NA	TGTGCCATCAGTGAACTTCTATATTCCTACGAGCAGTACTTC	CAISELLYSYEQYF
TRBV3-1	15	NA	TRBJ2-2	NA	TGTGCCAGCAGCCAAGCCCGACAGCCCACCGGGGAGCTGTTTTTT	CASSQARQPTGELFF
TRBV2	14	NA	TRBJ2-5	NA	TGTGCCAGCAGAGAGACCCGGTGGGGAGAGACCCAGTACTTC	CASRETRWGETQYF
TRBV20-1	16	NA	TRBJ2-2	TRBD2	TGCAGTGCAAATCTAGCGGGGGCATCGAACACCGGGGAGCTGTTTTTT	CSANLAGASNTGELFF
TRBV7-8	12	NA	TRBJ1-2	NA	TGTGCCAGCAGCTTTAATAACTATGGCTACACCTTC	CASSFNNYGYTF
TRBV29-1	15	NA	TRBJ2-7	TRBD2	TGCAGCGTTGTGCTAGCGGGAGGACCCTCCTACGAGCAGTACTTC	CSVVLAGGPSYEQYF
TRBV30	15	NA	TRBJ2-3	NA	TGTGCCTGGAGTGGGCATGACAGTAGCACAGATACGCAGTATTTT	CAWSGHDSSTDTQYF
TRBV9	14	NA	TRBJ2-3	NA	TGTGCCAGCAGCGAAGGGGGTCAGGGGGATACGCAGTATTTT	CASSEGGQGDTQYF
TRBV6-2/TRBV6-3	17	NA	TRBJ2-1	TRBD2	TGTGCCAGCAGTTATCCCTTTCTAGCGGGAGGGTACAATGAGCAGTTCTTC	CASSYPFLAGGYNEQFF
TRBV18	15	NA	TRBJ2-2	NA	TGTGCCAGCTCACCACCGTCAGGGAGCACCGGGGAGCTGTTTTTT	CASSPPSGSTGELFF
TRBV12-3/TRBV12-4	16	NA	TRBJ2-3	TRBD2	TGTGCCAGCAGTTTCCGGGGGGTAGAGGAGACAGATACGCAGTATTTT	CASSFRGVEETDTQYF
TRBV25-1	13	once	TRBJ1-1	NA	TGTGCCAGCAGTTGGGGGGGCTGGACTGAAGCTTTCTTT	CASSWGGWTEAFF
TRBV7-9	13	NA	TRBJ2-7	NA	TGTGCCAGCAGCTTAGGCACTCCCGACGAGCAGTACTTC	CASSLGTPDEQYF
TRBV5-6	16	NA	TRBJ2-1	NA	TGTGCCAGCAGCCCAAGCCGCTCGGACTCCTACAATGAGCAGTTCTTC	CASSPSRSDSYNEQFF
TRBV7-8	13	NA	TRBJ2-3	NA	TGTGCCAGCGCCCGTGTTCCCACAGATACGCAGTATTTT	CASARVPTDTQYF
TRBV19	13	NA	TRBJ2-7	NA	TGTGCCAGTAGTAGTGAAGGATCCTACGAGCAGTACTTC	CASSSEGSYEQYF
TRBV19	12	NA	TRBJ1-2	NA	TGTGCCAGTAGTGACGGGGGGATCGGCTACACCTTC	CASSDGGIGYTF
TRBV2	16	NA	TRBJ2-1	NA	TGTGCCAGCAGTGAATGGGGGGGCCCCCCCTACAATGAGCAGTTCTTC	CASSEWGGPPYNEQFF
TRBV6-6	13	NA	TRBJ2-7	NA	TGTGCCAGCACGGATGTAGTGTCCTACGAGCAGTACTTC	CASTDVVSYEQYF
TRBV27	14	NA	TRBJ2-7	TRBD1	TGTGCCAGCAGTGGGACAGGGGTAGTCCACGAGCAGTACTTC	CASSGTGVVHEQYF
TRBV4-3	15	NA	TRBJ2-2	NA	TGCGCCAGCAGCGAACAGACGACGAATACCGGGGAGCTGTTTTTT	CASSEQTTNTGELFF
TRBV19	12	NA	TRBJ1-1	NA	TGTGCCAGTAGTTTTCCGAACACTGAAGCTTTCTTT	CASSFPNTEAFF
TRBV4-1	15	NA	TRBJ2-3	TRBD1	TGCGCCAGCAGCCCACTAAGTAACGGACAGGAGAAGCAGTATTTT	CASSPLSNGQEKQYF
TRBV20-1	12	NA	TRBJ2-5	NA	TGCAGTGCTAGAGATCCGGGGGCGGCCCAGTACTTC	CSARDPGAAQYF
TRBV12-3/TRBV12-4	14	NA	TRBJ2-1	TRBD1	TGTGCCAGCGTGGGACAGGGTTCCTACAATGAGCAGTTCTTC	CASVGQGSYNEQFF
TRBV28	12	NA	TRBJ1-2	NA	TGTGCCAGCGAAGGAGTCAACTATGGCTACACCTTC	CASEGVNYGYTF
TRBV9	14	few	TRBJ1-2	NA	TGTGCCAGCAGCGTAGTGGATGGGAGCTATGGCTACACCTTC	CASSVVDGSYGYTF
TRBV9	12	NA	TRBJ1-2	NA	TGTGCCAGCAGCGCCCACCCGGGCTCGGGAACCTTC	CASSAHPGSGTF
TRBV11-3	15	NA	TRBJ2-3	TRBD1	TGTGCCAGCGGTCTCAGGGGACAGGGCACAGATACGCAGTATTTT	CASGLRGQGTDTQYF
TRBV11-2	13	NA	TRBJ1-1	NA	TGTGCCAGCAGCTTAGAGGATAACACTGAAGCTTTCTTT	CASSLEDNTEAFF
TRBV7-9	12	NA	TRBJ2-1	NA	TGTGTGTCGTGGGGGAGGTACAATGAGCAGTTCTTC	CVSWGRYNEQFF
TRBV12-3/TRBV12-4	17	NA	TRBJ2-1	TRBD2	TGTGCCAGCAGTCCCCAAATGCGGGGGGGGTTAGAGAATGAGCAGTTCTTC	CASSPQMRGGLENEQFF
TRBV12-3/TRBV12-4	15	NA	TRBJ2-3	TRBD2	TGTGCCAGCAGCCCTGATGGGACTAGCGGGGATACGCAGTATTTT	CASSPDGTSGDTQYF
TRBV27	14	NA	TRBJ1-2	NA	TGTGCCAGCAGTTCCCGCCCAGGGGAGTATGGCTACACCTTC	CASSSRPGEYGYTF
TRBV29-1	11	NA	TRBJ2-1	NA	TGCAGCGTGGGTGTCTACAATGAGCAGTTCTTC	CSVGVYNEQFF
TRBV7-9	17	NA	TRBJ2-5	TRBD2	TGTGCCAGCAGCTATAGCGGGGGGGCCCGGTGGCAAGAGACCCAGTACTTC	CASSYSGGARWQETQYF
TRBV5-6	14	NA	TRBJ2-1	TRBD2	TGTGCCAGCAGCCGAGGCGGGAGTTTTAATGAGCAGTTCTTC	CASSRGGSFNEQFF
TRBV2	13	NA	TRBJ1-4	NA	TGTGCCAGCAGTGGGGATGTTGTGGAAAAACTGTTTTTT	CASSGDVVEKLFF
TRBV15	13	once	TRBJ1-1	NA	TGTGCCACTACCGTCAGGGGCAACACTGAAGCTTTCTTT	CATTVRGNTEAFF
TRBV9	12	NA	TRBJ2-6	NA	TGTGCCAGCCTCTCTGGGGCCAACGTCCTGACTTTC	CASLSGANVLTF
TRBV11-2	12	NA	TRBJ2-7	NA	TGTGCCAGCAGCTTAATGGGCTACGAGCAGTACTTC	CASSLMGYEQYF
TRBV4-3	16	NA	TRBJ2-7	TRBD2	TGCGCCAGCAGCCAAGTTGTAGCGGGAGGGGGCGACGAGCAGTACTTC	CASSQVVAGGGDEQYF
TRBV27	13	NA	TRBJ1-1	NA	TGTGCCAGCAGTGCGGCGGGAGGCACTGAAGCTTTCTTT	CASSAAGGTEAFF
TRBV6-5	11	NA	TRBJ2-3	NA	TGTGCCTCTCAGGGTTCAGATACGCAGTATTTT	CASQGSDTQYF
TRBV2	14	NA	TRBJ2-7	TRBD2	TGTGCCAGCAGTGTGAGACTAGCGGACTACGAGCAGTACTTC	CASSVRLADYEQYF
TRBV7-2	19	NA	TRBJ2-7	TRBD2	TGTGCCAGCAGCTTAGCGGCTAGCGGGAGGCCCCCTCTCCCCTACGAGCAGTACTTC	CASSLAASGRPPLPYEQYF
TRBV6-6	15	NA	TRBJ2-1	NA	TGTGCCAGCAGTCACGTACATACCCCTTACAATGAGCAGTTCTTC	CASSHVHTPYNEQFF
TRBV6-2/TRBV6-3	12	few	TRBJ1-5	NA	TGTGCCAGCAGTTCGTGGGTTGTGCCCCAGCATTTT	CASSSWVVPQHF